This TCR beta chain came from a study of blood T cell repertoires in COVID-19. Sequenced by immunoSEQ multiplex PCR; TCRdb stores in-frame clones only, minus some. The table records about 400,000 clones, nearly 90% of them present only once. Trimming left V 3 bases short and J 4 bases short, with 16 bases between. This CDR3 region has 15 residues. CDR1 SGHDT and CDR2 YYEEEE come from the germline V gene. This receptor was identified in a young woman with acute COVID-19. The source material was PBMCs or T cells enriched from blood (not recorded which). The chain recombines TRBV5-6 with TRBJ1-1, with D maybe TRBD1 (6 bases). The chain's CDR3 is CASSSGGGSPTEAFF. The CDR3 region has the DNA TGTGCCAGCAGCTCGGGGGGGGGCTCCCCCACTGAAGCTTTCTTT.